This T cell receptor (beta chain) is from a study of cytomegalovirus exposure and HLA in healthy donors. Study-wide findings and caveats: Trimming of TCR beta V- and J-genes showed a link, identified in a later analysis, to a missense DCLRE1C variant. Immune exposure information available was restricted to CMV serostatus.

Amplification used 60 Vbeta primers and 13 Jbeta primers. The data were produced by immunoSEQ multiplex PCR, yet TCRdb's version contains in-frame clones alone and is incomplete. The sample lists fewer than 200,000 clones; approximately 82% were seen once. With respect to this clone: What it recognizes is unknown.

Trimming pared 2 bases from V and 3 bases from J, leaving 7 bases between. Germline CDR1 KGHSH, CDR2 LQKENI. This CDR3 region has 14 residues. The chain employs TRBV18 and TRBJ2-2; D unclear. Sequenced material: PBMCs. This clonotype was obtained from a male donor in good health and CMV-seronegative. The CDR3 region is CASSPGGHTGELFF. CDR3 nucleotides: TGTGCCAGCTCACCAGGCGGCCACACCGGGGAGCTGTTTTTT.